This entry concerns a single T cell receptor (beta chain). Its antigen remains unknown. This sample is part of a study of glioma-infiltrating T cells after dendritic cell vaccination. Study observations and caveats: Longer survival after dendritic cell vaccination followed higher pretreatment TIL content.

The V gene lost 5 bases and the J gene lost 3 bases, with 7 bases spanning the gap. CDR3 length: 11 residues. Germline V gene data show CDR1 as GTSNPN and CDR2 as SVGIG (reference sequence). Method: immunoSEQ multiplex PCR; TCRdb's copy keeps in-frame clones and lacks some. The sample lists some 110,000 clones, about 90% occurring once. Time point defined: after dendritic cell vaccination, including at tumor progression/relapse. This chain uses TRBV30 with TRBJ2-5; no clear D. The source is a human donor with glioblastoma. The material was blood, obtained after dendritic cell vaccination. The CDR3 sequence is CAWRLEETQYF. CDR3 bases: TGTGCCTGGCGGCTAGAAGAGACCCAGTACTTC.